The entry below describes one TCR beta chain. Its antigen is unidentified. Trimming pared 4 bases from V and 0 bases from J, leaving 16 bases between. This CDR3 spans 17 amino acids. The V gene's germline CDR1 is MNHEY and CDR2 SMNVEV (reference sequence). Primers included in the PCR were 60 Vbeta and 13 Jbeta primers. TCRdb keeps only in-frame clones here, not all; method: immunoSEQ multiplex PCR. This sample yields under 150,000 clones, of which over 60% are seen a single time; 1.5% to 2% belongs to the top ten. This sample was included in a study of cytomegalovirus exposure and HLA in healthy donors. Study findings and constraints: A list of more than 150 TCR beta chains associated with cytomegalovirus was given. Using a false discovery rate of 0.05, a later analysis showed that roughly 16,000 TCR beta sequences were associated with HLA alleles. Owing to their indistinguishability, certain V segments, notably TRBV6-2 and TRBV6-3, were excluded. Data from an earlier analysis indicated that most TCR beta V segments were productive either about 90% or about 30% of the time.

The sequenced sample consisted of PBMCs. The chain joins TRBV27 to TRBJ2-4; D is possibly TRBD1 (5 bases). This TCR was sampled from a man between 18 and 29 years old in good health and CMV-seronegative. CDR3 region: CASSSATGKLAKNIQYF. CDR3 DNA: TGTGCCAGCAGTTCTGCCACAGGAAAACTAGCCAAAAACATTCAGTACTTC.